This entry lists 30 T cell receptor beta chains sequenced from one sample in a study of shared clonotypes between healthy human individuals. Positively selected for CCR7, the CD45RO-negative cells used as naive CD8 cells excluded terminally differentiated effector memory CD45RA+ cells. Here immunoSEQ multiplex PCR was the method, and the copy in TCRdb shows in-frame clones only, minus some. The sample includes about 2 million clones, roughly 94% seen only once; the top ten take 0.85% to 1.3%. What was sequenced was naive CD8+ T cells sorted from blood. These receptors came from a man aged 18 to 29 in good health.

The chain employs TRBV29-1 and TRBJ2-3; 9 bases match TRBD2. The germline V gene has CDR1 SQVTM and CDR2 ANQGSEA. CDR3 size: 19 residues. The J segment lost 3 bases and the V segment lost 7 bases, leaving 23 bases of the junction unmatched. The DNA of the CDR3 is TGCAGCGCTCCCCCTGGGCTAGCGGGGAGAACAGGGGAGACAGATACGCAGTATTTT. It translates to CSAPPGLAGRTGETDTQYF.

This chain uses TRBV27 with TRBJ2-7, with D unclear. The CDR3 has 16 residues. Germline assignment: CDR1 MNHEY and CDR2 SMNVEV (reference sequence). V lost 0 bases and J lost 2, with 14 bases in between. CDR3 sequence: CASSLSGGTITYEQYF. In DNA form, the CDR3 reads TGTGCCAGCAGTTTATCGGGCGGAACGATCACCTACGAGCAGTACTTC.

V usage is TRBV5-6 and J usage is TRBJ1-2; D ambiguous. V was pared by 4 bases and J by 5 bases, with 9 bases between. The CDR3 is 12 residues long. Germline CDR1 is SGHDT and CDR2 is YYEEEE. The CDR3 DNA reads TGTGCCAGCAGCATGGCGGGATATGGCTACACCTTC. Encoded protein: CASSMAGYGYTF.

This chain connects TRBV19 to TRBJ1-2; no reliable D call. The ends were cut back, 5 bases at V and 3 bases at J, with 7 bases in the middle. Germline assignment: CDR1 LNHDA and CDR2 SQIVND (reference sequence). CDR3 length: 12 amino acids. The CDR3 reads CASSGSYYGYTF. The DNA of the CDR3 is TGTGCCAGTAGTGGCTCCTACTATGGCTACACCTTC.

The gene calls are TRBV15 and TRBJ1-2; 7 bases are shared with TRBD1. In germline, CDR1 is LNHNV, CDR2 YYDKDF (reference sequence). V gave up 3 bases and J gave up 1 base; unmatched junction bases: 11. CDR3 length equals 17 residues. CDR3 in DNA: TGTGCCACCAGCAGTGGGGGGGACAGCTATCTTAACTATGGCTACACCTTC. It specifies CATSSGGDSYLNYGYTF.

This clone was detected once. The gene calls are TRBV6-4 and TRBJ1-5; 10 bases match TRBD1. The CDR3 sequence is 18 residues long. From germline, CDR1 is MRHNA and CDR2 SNTAGT. The V and J ends lost 2 bases and 1 base, in that order; junction bases with no gene match: 8. The CDR3 region has the DNA TGTGCCAGCAGTGACGACAGGGGGCAGGTCGCAAGCAATCAGCCCCAGCATTTT. Translation: CASSDDRGQVASNQPQHF.

This chain uses TRBV4-3 with TRBJ2-7, with 8 positions matching TRBD2. Germline V lookup: CDR1 LGHNA, CDR2 YSLEER. The CDR3 is made up of 16 amino acids. V lost 0 bases and J lost 2; bases outside the gene matches: 6. CDR3 protein: CASSQDDTSGTYEQYF. The CDR3 nucleotides are TGCGCCAGCAGCCAAGATGACACTAGCGGAACCTACGAGCAGTACTTC.

The genes are TRBV27 and TRBJ2-1; 10 bases map to TRBD1. Germline loops: CDR1 MNHEY, CDR2 SMNVEV (reference sequence). The CDR3 length is 15 residues. V trimming: 4 bases; J trimming: 7 bases; junction bases outside the gene matches: 7. The CDR3 nucleotides are TGTGCCAGCAGTTCCAGGGACAGGGGAAGGAATGAGCAGTTCTTC. It specifies CASSSRDRGRNEQFF.

The chain has TRBV6-4 and TRBJ1-1; weak D call: TRBD1 (6 bases). This CDR3 region has 13 residues. The V gene lost 6 bases and the J gene lost 11 bases, with 19 bases spanning the gap. CDR1 and CDR2 (germline): MRHNA, SNTAGT. CDR3 DNA sequence: TGTGCCAGCAGGACAGGCGATCTAAAGGAGGCTTTCTTT. Protein product: CASRTGDLKEAFF.

The chain recombines TRBV28 with TRBJ2-1; maybe TRBD1 (5 bases). Germline V gene lookup returns CDR1 MDHEN and CDR2 SYDVKM. Between the trimmed V and J ends, which lost 9 bases and 8 bases, there was a span of 20 bases. The CDR3 consists of 14 residues. The CDR3 protein is CASTDRLGIDEQFF. CDR3 in DNA: TGTGCCAGTACCGACAGACTCGGCATAGATGAGCAGTTCTTC.

This clone was counted once. The genes are TRBV2 and TRBJ2-2; D gene unclear. The CDR3 totals 13 residues. Germline loops: CDR1 SNHLY, CDR2 FYNNEI. V was trimmed by 8 bases and J by 1 base, leaving 8 bases between them. The CDR3 DNA is TGTGCCAGCCGCCCCTGGAACACCGGGGAGCTGTTTTTT. It yields the protein CASRPWNTGELFF.

For this clone: Other nucleotide sequences in the sample specify the same CDR3. The chain is built from TRBV7-9 and TRBJ1-6; no definite D call. CDR1 and CDR2 from the germline V gene are SEHNR and FQNEAQ (reference sequence). This CDR3 region has 14 residues. V gave up 1 base and J gave up 7 bases, with 8 bases separating them. The CDR3 spells CASSLGQPNSPLHF. DNA for the CDR3: TGTGCCAGCAGCTTAGGGCAGCCGAATTCACCCCTCCACTTT.

This chain joins TRBV7-2 and TRBJ2-7, with 9 positions matching TRBD1. J was trimmed by 3 bases and V by 5 bases; bases with no gene match: 11. CDR1 is SGHTA and CDR2 is FQGNSA in the germline V gene. This CDR3 region has 16 residues. The DNA of the CDR3 is TGTGCCAGCAGCCCCTATCCCGGGACAGGGTTCTACGAGCAGTACTTC. The encoded protein is CASSPYPGTGFYEQYF.

The chain combines TRBV5-4 with TRBJ2-7; 7 nucleotides line up with TRBD2. Germline CDR1 is SGHNT and CDR2 is YYREEE (reference sequence). V gave up 4 bases and J gave up 0 bases; unmatched junction bases: 4. This CDR3 has 14 amino acids. This CDR3 reads CASSVGLSSYEQYF. For the CDR3, the DNA is TGTGCCAGCAGCGTGGGACTATCCTCCTACGAGCAGTACTTC.

Worth noting for this clone: Different DNA sequences within this sample yield the same CDR3. The chain uses TRBV5-6 and TRBJ2-3; D is undetermined. The CDR3 length is 12 residues. Trimming cost V 3 bases and J 3 bases, with 5 bases left between them. Germline V gives CDR1 SGHDT, CDR2 YYEEEE. DNA of the CDR3: TGTGCCAGCAGCTGGCTAACAGATACGCAGTATTTT. This codes for CASSWLTDTQYF.

The genes are TRBV7-6 and TRBJ2-7; D perhaps matches TRBD2 (6 bases). V was cut by 0 bases and J by 2 bases, with 11 bases left in between. The CDR3 sequence is 15 residues long. Germline lookup yields CDR1 SGHVS and CDR2 FNYEAQ. This CDR3 reads CASSLAWGVPYEQYF. As DNA, the CDR3 is TGTGCCAGCAGCTTAGCGTGGGGGGTGCCCTACGAGCAGTACTTC.

V and J are TRBV11-2 and TRBJ2-1, with D unresolved. Germline V gene lookup returns CDR1 SGHAT and CDR2 FQNNGV. The CDR3 loop spans 11 amino acids. Trimming removed 7 bases from V and 6 bases from J, with 7 bases in between. For the CDR3, the DNA is TGTGCCAGCACTAGTACCAATGAGCAGTTCTTC. This sequence encodes CASTSTNEQFF.

Worth noting for this clone: Additional DNA sequences in this sample encode the identical CDR3. This chain uses TRBV4-3 with TRBJ2-1, with D hard to call. The CDR3 extends over 15 amino acids. Trimming stripped 0 bases from V and 0 bases from J, with 6 bases between. CDR1 LGHNA and CDR2 YSLEER come from the germline V gene. In DNA form, the CDR3 reads TGCGCCAGCAGCCAAGACCGGGCCTCCTACAATGAGCAGTTCTTC. Translation: CASSQDRASYNEQFF.

This chain links TRBV9 with TRBJ1-3; TRBD1 is a possible D gene (5 bases). Trimming removed 0 bases at V and 8 bases at J, with 15 bases between. CDR3 length: 15 amino acids. Germline V gives CDR1 SGDLS, CDR2 YYNGEE. The CDR3 is CASSVGWDGGYTIYF. Written as DNA, the CDR3 is TGTGCCAGCAGCGTAGGTTGGGACGGAGGGTACACCATATATTTT.

CDR3 DNA sequence: TGTGCCAGCAGCCAAGACGCACTAGCGGGTTTGAGCTCCTACGAGCAGTACTTC. As protein: CASSQDALAGLSSYEQYF. The chain joins TRBV14 to TRBJ2-7, with TRBD2 identical over 9 bases. J was trimmed by 0 bases and V by 0 bases; bases with no gene match: 9. This CDR3 is built from 18 residues. In germline, CDR1 is SGHDN, CDR2 FVKESK.

The chain recombines TRBV30 with TRBJ2-3; TRBD1 matches 11 bases. Per germline, CDR1 GTSNPN and CDR2 SVGIG (reference sequence). With V trimmed by 5 bases and J by 5 bases, 9 bases remained unmatched. CDR3 size: 15 residues. The CDR3 region has the DNA TGTGCCTGGGACAGGACAGGGGGCAGGGGAGATACGCAGTATTTT. Its protein product is CAWDRTGGRGDTQYF.

The V and J genes are TRBV4-3 and TRBJ2-5; D not resolved. Trimming pared 0 bases from V and 1 base from J, leaving 9 bases between. Looked up from germline, CDR1 is LGHNA and CDR2 is YSLEER. There are 15 residues in the CDR3. The CDR3 loop is CASSQEGRIQETQYF. CDR3 in DNA: TGCGCCAGCAGCCAAGAAGGACGGATCCAAGAGACCCAGTACTTC.

The genes are TRBV5-1 and TRBJ1-1; D ambiguous. V was pared by 2 bases and J by 1 base, with 9 bases between. The CDR3 spans 14 residues. CDR1 is SGHRS, CDR2 YFSETQ, per germline. In nucleotides, the CDR3 is TGCGCCAGCAGCTTTTTTTCGGAGAACACTGAAGCTTTCTTT. It translates to CASSFFSENTEAFF. Drawing the rest from reference TRBV5-1 and TRBJ1-1, the complete variable domain is KAGVTQTPRYLIKTRGQQVTLSCSPISGHRSVSWYQQTPGQGLQFLFEYFSETQRNKGNFPGRFSGRQFSNSRSEMNVSTLELGDSALYLCASSFFSENTEAFFGQGTRLTVV.

V usage is TRBV2 and J usage is TRBJ2-3; the match to TRBD2 covers 11 bases. This CDR3 has 15 residues. The V and J ends lost 6 bases and 4 bases, in that order; junction bases with no gene match: 6. Germline V gene sequence: CDR1 SNHLY, CDR2 FYNNEI. This chain's CDR3 is CASRTSGLAADTQYF. CDR3 in DNA: TGTGCCAGCAGGACGTCGGGACTAGCGGCAGATACGCAGTATTTT.

V gene TRBV9 combines with J gene TRBJ2-5; D is uncertain. Germline values: CDR1 SGDLS, CDR2 YYNGEE. V shed 0 bases and J shed 2 bases, with 8 bases lying between them. This CDR3 spans 14 amino acids. The DNA for the CDR3 is TGTGCCAGCAGCGTAGCTCTGGGGCAAGAGACCCAGTACTTC. It yields the protein CASSVALGQETQYF. The variable domain in full, completed from reference TRBV9 and TRBJ2-5, reads DSGVTQTPKHLITATGQRVTLRCSPRSGDLSVYWYQQSLDQGLQFLIQYYNGEERAKGNILERFSAQQFPDLHSELNLSSLELGDSALYFCASSVALGQETQYFGPGTRLLVL.

The chain carries TRBV30 and TRBJ2-1; 7 nucleotides line up with TRBD1. V gave up 0 bases and J gave up 3 bases; unmatched junction bases: 2. The CDR3 runs to 14 residues. The germline gives CDR1 GTSNPN, CDR2 SVGIG (reference sequence). CDR3: CAWSVTGDYNEQFF. The DNA for the CDR3 is TGTGCCTGGAGTGTAACAGGGGACTACAATGAGCAGTTCTTC.

This clone was recorded only once. The V call is TRBV6-5, the J call TRBJ2-2; D gene ambiguous. The CDR3 has 13 residues. Trimming took off 6 bases at V and 6 bases at J, with 11 bases between the two ends. The germline CDR1 and CDR2 sequences are MNHEY and SVGAGI. CDR3 in amino acids: CASSPDSPGELFF. Written as DNA, the CDR3 is TGTGCCAGCAGCCCCGACTCGCCCGGGGAGCTGTTTTTT.

This clone showed up just once. The chain combines TRBV27 with TRBJ2-7; D tentatively reads TRBD1 or TRBD2 (5 bases each). Germline V gene data show CDR1 as MNHEY and CDR2 as SMNVEV (reference sequence). Trimming left V 0 bases short and J 5 bases short, with 11 bases between. The length of the CDR3 is 14 residues. DNA for the CDR3: TGTGCCAGCAGTTTATCCGGGGCCTTTCACGAGCAGTACTTC. Translated, it gives CASSLSGAFHEQYF.

Details on this clone: This sample includes further DNA sequences coding for the same CDR3. The chain is built from TRBV11-2 and TRBJ2-7, with D uncertain. V shed 1 base and J shed 1 base, with 5 bases lying between them. The CDR3 has 13 residues. Germline V gene lookup returns CDR1 SGHAT and CDR2 FQNNGV. The CDR3 DNA reads as TGTGCCAGCAGCTTAGGGGAATCCTACGAGCAGTACTTC. Protein product: CASSLGESYEQYF.

This clone was counted between two and nine times. Additional DNA sequences in this sample encode the identical CDR3. The rearrangement links TRBV19 to TRBJ1-1; D is unclear. The CDR3 runs 12 residues. The germline V gene encodes CDR1 LNHDA and CDR2 SQIVND (reference sequence). V was clipped by 1 base and J by 4 bases, with 4 bases between them. The CDR3 reads CASSIAGTEAFF. CDR3 in DNA: TGTGCCAGTAGTATAGCAGGCACTGAAGCTTTCTTT.